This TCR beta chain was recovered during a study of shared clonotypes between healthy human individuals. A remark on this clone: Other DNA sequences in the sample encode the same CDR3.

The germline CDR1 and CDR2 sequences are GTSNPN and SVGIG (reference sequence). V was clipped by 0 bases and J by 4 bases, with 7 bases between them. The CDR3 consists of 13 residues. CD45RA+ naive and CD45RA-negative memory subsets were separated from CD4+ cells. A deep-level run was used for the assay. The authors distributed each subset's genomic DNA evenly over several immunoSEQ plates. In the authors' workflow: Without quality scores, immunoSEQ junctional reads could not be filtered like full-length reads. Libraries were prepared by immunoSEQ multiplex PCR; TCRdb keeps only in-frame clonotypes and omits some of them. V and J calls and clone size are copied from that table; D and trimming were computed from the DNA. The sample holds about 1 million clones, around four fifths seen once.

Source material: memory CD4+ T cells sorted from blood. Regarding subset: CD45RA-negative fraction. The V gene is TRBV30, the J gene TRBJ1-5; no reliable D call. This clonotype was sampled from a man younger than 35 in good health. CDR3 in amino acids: CAWSVQDNQPQHF. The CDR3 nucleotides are TGTGCCTGGAGTGTTCAAGATAATCAGCCCCAGCATTTT.